These 26 T cell receptor beta chains were sequenced from one sample in a study of human T cells and chemical hapten exposure. MiXCR, run by TCRdb on the RACE reads, gives a single entry per CDR3 protein. The data show around 180,000 distinct CDR3 sequences, 25% to 30% seen once. Sample time point: pre-sensitization, week 0. As to treatment: therapeutic diphenylcyclopropenone sensitization with weekly scalp DPC. The material was whole blood, obtained in connection with sensitization to the hapten diphenylcyclopropenone (DPC). These receptors were taken from a woman in her twenties or thirties with alopecia areata. Some clones in this sample may be carry-over from other donors' samples.

The chain joins TRBV29-1 to TRBJ2-3, with 8 bases that match TRBD2. The germline gives CDR1 SQVTM, CDR2 ANQGSEA. J lost 3 bases, V lost 2 bases, and 4 bases had no gene match. This CDR3 comprises 14 residues. CDR3 coding DNA: TGCAGCGTTGAAAGCGGGGGTGGGACAGATACGCAGTATTTT. This gives the protein CSVESGGGTDTQYF.

V and J are TRBV4-2 and TRBJ2-2; D remains unclear. The germline gives CDR1 LGHNA, CDR2 YNFKEQ. The CDR3 spans 16 residues. The germline V and J ends were trimmed by 1 base and 4 bases, with 13 bases remaining between them. The CDR3: CASSQGLEGFTGELFF. CDR3 nucleotides: TGTGCCAGCAGCCAAGGGCTTGAAGGGTTCACCGGGGAGCTGTTTTTT.

The chain uses TRBV9 and TRBJ1-6; no definite D call. The CDR3 is 15 residues long. Between the trimmed V and J ends, which lost 1 base and 3 bases, there was a span of 8 bases. Germline V lookup: CDR1 SGDLS, CDR2 YYNGEE. The CDR3 coding sequence is TGTGCCAGCAGCGTAAGCACAGACTATAATTCACCCCTCCACTTT. This gives the protein CASSVSTDYNSPLHF.

This clonotype was seen repeatedly, ten times or more. The rearrangement joins TRBV7-9 to TRBJ1-1, with 8 positions matching TRBD1. CDR3 length: 13 residues. CDR1 and CDR2 (germline): SEHNR, FQNEAQ (reference sequence). V shed 2 bases, J shed 11 bases, and the junction held 7 bases outside the gene matches. CDR3 coding DNA: TGTGCCAGCAGCTTAAGCCAGGGGGCCAGTGCTTTCTTT. Protein product: CASSLSQGASAFF.

This chain connects TRBV28 to TRBJ2-1; TRBD2 matches at 7 bases. The trim removed 7 bases at V and 5 bases at J, leaving 11 bases unmatched. CDR3 length equals 15 residues. The germline V gene has CDR1 MDHEN and CDR2 SYDVKM. The CDR3 region has the DNA TGTGCCAGCACCATGGCGGGACTACCCGACAATGAGCAGTTCTTC. Its translation: CASTMAGLPDNEQFF. Filled out from reference TRBV28 and TRBJ2-1, the complete variable domain reads DVKVTQSSRYLVKRTGEKVFLECVQDMDHENMFWYRQDPGLGLRLIYFSYDVKMKEKGDIPEGYSVSREKKERFSLILESASTNQTSMYLCASTMAGLPDNEQFFGPGTRLTVL.

The chain uses TRBV27 and TRBJ1-5; no clear D gene. The CDR3 runs 17 residues. Germline V CDR1 and CDR2: MNHEY, SMNVEV (reference sequence). V was shortened by 2 bases and J by 0 bases, with 14 bases between the two germline ends. For the CDR3, the DNA is TGTGCCAGCAGTTTAGACAAGACTACAGATAGCAATCAGCCCCAGCATTTT. This codes for CASSLDKTTDSNQPQHF.

The CDR3 sequence is CASSSIAGGRTDTQYF. The CDR3 region has the DNA TGTGCCAGCAGCTCGATAGCGGGGGGACGCACAGATACGCAGTATTTT. The chain has TRBV7-2 and TRBJ2-3; 10 bases are a match to TRBD2. From germline, CDR1 is SGHTA and CDR2 FQGNSA. The CDR3 covers 16 residues. The V gene end was trimmed by 4 bases and the J gene end by 1 base; junction bases not matched to a gene: 5. Using reference TRBV7-2 and TRBJ2-3 for the parts outside the CDR3, the full variable domain is GAGVSQSPSNKVTEKGKDVELRCDPISGHTALYWYRQSLGQGLEFLIYFQGNSAPDKSGLPSDRFSAERTGGSVSTLTIQRTQQEDSAVYLCASSSIAGGRTDTQYFGPGTRLTVL.

The V and J genes are TRBV6-5 and TRBJ1-6, with D possibly TRBD1 on 6 matching bases. This CDR3 is built from 18 residues. CDR1 and CDR2 from the germline V gene are MNHEY and SVGAGI. Trimming took 4 bases from V and 0 from J, leaving 16 bases between them. As DNA, the CDR3 is TGTGCCAGCAGTTTAATGGGACAACCTAACTCCTATAATTCACCCCTCCACTTT. Translating it yields CASSLMGQPNSYNSPLHF.

The chain couples TRBV6-8 to TRBJ2-7; TRBD1 or TRBD2 may be the D gene (5 bases each). The CDR3 covers 15 residues. V lost 6 bases and J 5 bases, leaving 20 bases between the germline ends. Looked up from germline, CDR1 is MNHGY and CDR2 is SAAAGT. CDR3 sequence: CASSLRDPSSHEQYF. Here the CDR3 DNA reads TGTGCCAGCAGCCTCCGGGACCCCTCTTCCCACGAGCAGTACTTC.

The table lists this clonotype with a few counts. The rearrangement uses TRBV9 and TRBJ2-3, with 7 nucleotides matching TRBD1. This CDR3 contains 13 residues. Germline CDR1 reads SGDLS; CDR2 reads YYNGEE. The J segment lost 1 base and the V segment lost 4 bases, leaving 0 bases of the junction unmatched. CDR3 sequence reads: CASSQGGTDTQYF. CDR3 nucleotide sequence: TGTGCCAGCAGCCAGGGGGGCACAGATACGCAGTATTTT.

This chain uses TRBV2 with TRBJ2-5, with no clear D. This CDR3 contains 14 residues. Trimming removed 4 bases from V and 0 bases from J, with 9 bases in between. Germline assignment: CDR1 SNHLY and CDR2 FYNNEI. The CDR3: CASSATLNQETQYF. Here the CDR3 DNA reads TGTGCCAGCAGTGCGACTTTAAACCAAGAGACCCAGTACTTC.

The rearrangement links TRBV6-2 or TRBV6-3 to TRBJ2-1; TRBD2 agrees at 16 bases. After removal of 8 bases from V and 9 bases from J, the junction contained 7 bases not matched to a gene. This CDR3 region has 15 residues. Germline V gives CDR1 MNHEY, CDR2 SVGEGT. The CDR3 loop is CASGPGLAGGSEQFF. As DNA, the CDR3 is TGTGCCAGCGGCCCGGGACTAGCGGGAGGGAGTGAGCAGTTCTTC.

The J gene is TRBJ2-7, the V gene TRBV6-5; D not resolved. The CDR3 runs 14 residues. Trimming left V 6 bases short and J 0 bases short, with 12 bases between. The germline V gene encodes CDR1 MNHEY and CDR2 SVGAGI. This CDR3 is CASRSRVSSYEQYF. CDR3 DNA: TGTGCCAGCAGGTCTCGGGTGAGCTCCTACGAGCAGTACTTC.

This clonotype was seen ten or more times. The chain employs TRBV20-1 and TRBJ2-5, with D unresolved. Germline V gene data show CDR1 as DFQATT and CDR2 as SNEGSKA (reference sequence). CDR3 length: 11 amino acids. The V and J ends lost 0 bases and 2 bases respectively, with 1 base between them. CDR3 sequence (DNA): TGCAGTGCTAGAGATCAAGAGACCCAGTACTTC. Its protein is CSARDQETQYF.

This clonotype has a handful of counts. The V call is TRBV29-1, the J call TRBJ2-1, with TRBD1 matching 8 bases. The CDR3 runs 13 residues. Germline V gene lookup returns CDR1 SQVTM and CDR2 ANQGSEA. With V trimmed by 3 bases and J by 15 bases, 13 bases remained unmatched. DNA of the CDR3: TGCAGCGTTGAGGAGGGTAACCGGGACAGGCGGTTCTTC. It is translated as CSVEEGNRDRRFF.

V is TRBV6-2 or TRBV6-3 and J is TRBJ1-6; the D gene is possibly TRBD1 (6 bases). There are 16 residues in the CDR3. Per germline, CDR1 MNHEY and CDR2 SVGEGT. Trimming shortened V by 0 bases and J by 11 bases, and 17 bases separated the two germline ends. CDR3 region: CASSYSQGSLSTPLHF. Here the CDR3 DNA reads TGTGCCAGCAGTTACTCGCAGGGGAGTCTATCGACACCCCTCCACTTT.

The chain employs TRBV6-5 and TRBJ1-4; perhaps TRBD1 as D (6 bases). CDR3 size: 15 residues. The V end lost 2 bases, the J end lost 3 bases, and 10 bases lay between the germline ends. From germline, CDR1 is MNHEY and CDR2 SVGAGI. CDR3 sequence: CASSYTGLANEKLFF. Here the CDR3 DNA reads TGTGCCAGCAGTTACACAGGGTTGGCTAATGAAAAACTGTTTTTT.

This clonotype was seen at least ten times. CDR3 DNA: TGTGCCAGCAGCTCCGGGACAGGGCCCTACGAGCAGTACTTC. This sequence encodes CASSSGTGPYEQYF. The chain employs TRBV6-1 and TRBJ2-7, with 9 bases that match TRBD1. The CDR3 is 14 residues long. V was clipped by 6 bases and J by 2 bases; unmatched bases: 5. CDR1 and CDR2 (germline): MNHNS, SASEGT.

This clonotype was found a few times. The gene calls are TRBV29-1 and TRBJ1-1; possibly TRBD1 for D (5 bases). This CDR3 comprises 12 residues. Trimming pared 6 bases from V and 0 bases from J, leaving 8 bases between. CDR1 and CDR2 (germline): SQVTM, ANQGSEA. As DNA, the CDR3 is TGCAGCGTCGACAGTTTGAACACTGAAGCTTTCTTT. It is translated as CSVDSLNTEAFF.

The gene calls are TRBV9 and TRBJ1-6, with D uncertain. With 0 bases removed from V and 5 bases from J, the gap between germline ends came to 6 bases. CDR1 and CDR2 (germline): SGDLS, YYNGEE. The CDR3 loop spans 14 amino acids. CDR3 sequence (DNA): TGTGCCAGCAGCGTAGAGGCCGATAATTCACCCCTCCACTTT. Amino acids: CASSVEADNSPLHF.

This clonotype turned up a few times. This rearrangement joins TRBV12-5 to TRBJ2-2; D remains unclear. The germline V and J ends were trimmed by 1 base and 8 bases, with 2 bases remaining between them. The germline V gene encodes CDR1 LGHNT and CDR2 FRNRAP. The length of the CDR3 is 11 residues. The CDR3 loop is CASGLAGELFF. CDR3 nucleotides: TGTGCTAGTGGTTTGGCAGGGGAGCTGTTTTTT.

The V gene is TRBV7-2, the J gene TRBJ2-3; D not certain. This CDR3 has 14 residues. Trimming took 4 bases from V and 1 from J, leaving 9 bases between them. Germline lookup yields CDR1 SGHTA and CDR2 FQGNSA. CDR3 nucleotides: TGTGCCAGCAGCTCCACCTTAGGCACAGATACGCAGTATTTT. Its protein is CASSSTLGTDTQYF. Supplemented by reference TRBV7-2 and TRBJ2-3, the full variable domain reads GAGVSQSPSNKVTEKGKDVELRCDPISGHTALYWYRQSLGQGLEFLIYFQGNSAPDKSGLPSDRFSAERTGGSVSTLTIQRTQQEDSAVYLCASSSTLGTDTQYFGPGTRLTVL.

V gene TRBV2 combines with J gene TRBJ1-5; D is perhaps TRBD1 (6 bases). V was cut by 4 bases and J by 0 bases, with 10 bases left in between. Per the germline V gene, CDR1 is SNHLY and CDR2 is FYNNEI. There are 15 residues in the CDR3. DNA for the CDR3: TGTGCCAGCAGTGTTCGACAGGATAGCAATCAGCCCCAGCATTTT. Protein sequence: CASSVRQDSNQPQHF.

This clonotype showed up many times. The V call is TRBV5-1, the J call TRBJ1-1; 9 nucleotides line up with TRBD1. Germline CDR1 and CDR2: SGHRS and YFSETQ. The V gene end was trimmed by 4 bases and the J gene end by 2 bases; junction bases not matched to a gene: 6. This CDR3 has 15 amino acids. CDR3 protein: CASSEGQGINTEAFF. Here the CDR3 DNA reads TGCGCCAGCAGCGAGGGACAGGGTATAAACACTGAAGCTTTCTTT.

The V and J genes are TRBV18 and TRBJ2-2; D not resolved. Germline V gene data show CDR1 as KGHSH and CDR2 as LQKENI. The CDR3 is 12 residues long. Trimming took off 5 bases at V and 7 bases at J, with 8 bases between the two ends. Written as DNA, the CDR3 is TGTGCCAGCTCAAACCGGCACGGGGAGCTGTTTTTT. It is translated as CASSNRHGELFF.

The CDR3 loop reads CASSSQPKETQYF. In DNA form, the CDR3 reads TGTGCCAGCAGTTCCCAACCCAAAGAGACCCAGTACTTC. The genes are TRBV28 and TRBJ2-5; D not resolved. The CDR3 is 13 residues long. Germline CDR1 and CDR2: MDHEN and SYDVKM. V lost 4 bases and J lost 3, with 9 bases in between.